This T cell receptor (beta chain) was recovered during a study of beta chain features in type 1 diabetes. In germline, CDR1 is SGDLS, CDR2 YYNGEE. The CDR3 spans 16 residues. Trimming took off 0 bases at V and 6 bases at J, with 17 bases between the two ends. General study points: Junctions at VDJ sites from type 1 diabetes patients had fewer insertions and more deletions. cDNA sequencing could over-represent cells with high TCR expression. Researchers report that Type 1 diabetes patients had moderately but significantly shorter TCRB CDR3s across all four CD4+ subsets.

Since all of the isolated RNA was reverse transcribed, expressed TCRB transcripts were what got sequenced. Libraries were prepared by immunoSEQ multiplex PCR; TCRdb keeps only in-frame clonotypes and omits some of them. The data hold hundreds of thousands of clones, with 11% observed a single time. A few counts support this clone. The antigen is undetermined. Sequenced sample: naive CD4+ T cells from blood. This sequence originates from a man between 25 and 39 years old with type 1 diabetes. V is TRBV9 and J is TRBJ2-3; tentative D call: TRBD2 (5 bases). The CDR3 DNA sequence: TGTGCCAGCAGCGTAGAAGTCGGGCCCCGCGGGGATACGCAGTATTTT. Translation gives CASSVEVGPRGDTQYF.